The rows below give T cell receptor beta chains drawn from one sample of a study of T cells in tumors after PD-1 blockade. The repertoire was sequenced with immunoSEQ multiplex PCR; TCRdb's copy has only in-frame clones and lacks some. There are roughly 9,300 clones in the sample; around 67% occur only once, and under 15% lies in the top ten. Sequencing was performed on tumor tissue, taken after anti-PD-1 treatment. The receptors were gathered from a human donor with basal cell carcinoma. The CDR3 runs from the conserved cysteine through the conserved F or W. The D gene is left open where the match is weak. Clone size is not always given. Where it is, it says once, few, many or a class for expanded clones.

v_gene,j_gene,d_gene,abundance,CDR3nt,CDR3aa
TRBV30,TRBJ1-2,TRBD1,NA,TGTGCCTGGAGTGAACTCGGGACAGGCGGCTATGGCTACACCTTC,CAWSELGTGGYGYTF
TRBV28,TRBJ1-5,NA,NA,TGTGCCAGCAGTTTACCCAGTGCCGAAAATCAGCCCCAGCATTTT,CASSLPSAENQPQHF
TRBV27,TRBJ2-4,TRBD1,NA,TGTGCCAGCAGTTTATCGGGACAGGGGAGAGCCAAAAACATTCAGTACTTC,CASSLSGQGRAKNIQYF
TRBV5-4,TRBJ1-2,NA,NA,TGTGCCAGCAGCGCCGACGTGGGATACTATGGCTACACCTTC,CASSADVGYYGYTF
TRBV18,TRBJ2-1,NA,NA,TGTGCCAGCTCACCGGGTCGAAATGAGCAGTTCTTC,CASSPGRNEQFF
TRBV19,TRBJ2-2,NA,NA,TGTGCCAGTAGTATATTTCTAGAGCGCACCGGGGAGCTGTTTTTT,CASSIFLERTGELFF
TRBV28,TRBJ2-3,NA,NA,TGTGCCAGCAGTTCCCGGGACAGGGGGAGGGATAGCGGGAGGGATACGCAGTATTTT,CASSSRDRGRDSGRDTQYF
TRBV5-4,TRBJ2-3,NA,NA,TGTGCCAGCGCGGAGGCGGATACGCAGTATTTT,CASAEADTQYF
TRBV6-5,TRBJ2-2,TRBD2,NA,TGTGCCAGCAGTTATGGACTAGCGGATACCGGGGAGCTGTTTTTT,CASSYGLADTGELFF
TRBV23-1,TRBJ1-6,NA,NA,TGCGCCAGCAGTCGGGGCGATAAGGCTTCACCCCTCCACTTT,CASSRGDKASPLHF
TRBV7-9,TRBJ1-1,NA,NA,TGTGCCAGCAGCCCGAATGGGGACACTGAAGCTTTCTTT,CASSPNGDTEAFF
TRBV19,TRBJ2-3,TRBD2,NA,TGTGCCAGTAGTGGAGGACTAGCGGGGGCCACGCCGAGCACAGATACGCAGTATTTT,CASSGGLAGATPSTDTQYF
TRBV19,TRBJ2-2,NA,few,TGTGCCACCACCGGATGGAACACCGGGGAGCTGTTTTTT,CATTGWNTGELFF
TRBV3-1/TRBV3-2,TRBJ1-5,NA,NA,TGTGCCAGCATCCACGGGACCCAGGGAAAGGGCAATCAGCCCCAGCATTTT,CASIHGTQGKGNQPQHF
TRBV2,TRBJ1-6,NA,once,TGTGCCAGCAGTGAAGAGGGCGCGAATTCACCCCTCCACTTT,CASSEEGANSPLHF
TRBV29-1,TRBJ2-2,NA,few,TGCAGCGTAAGTGTAGCGGCAGCGAACACCGGGGAGCTGTTTTTT,CSVSVAAANTGELFF
TRBV6-2/TRBV6-3,TRBJ2-3,NA,NA,TGTGCCAGCAGTTATTCGTATAGTAAGGGGAATACGCAGTATTTT,CASSYSYSKGNTQYF
TRBV7-3,TRBJ1-1,NA,NA,TGTGCCAGCAGCCCTGGGCCAAGGACTGAAGCTTTCTTT,CASSPGPRTEAFF
TRBV11-3,TRBJ2-7,NA,NA,TGTGCCAGCAGCTTAGTTATTAGCGACGAGCAGTACTTC,CASSLVISDEQYF
TRBV10-3,TRBJ2-1,NA,few,TGTGCCATCAGGACGGAATGGGGCTACAATGAGCAGTTCTTC,CAIRTEWGYNEQFF
TRBV7-2,TRBJ1-5,TRBD1,NA,TGTGCCAGCAGCTCATTCCCTAGGGGGCGAAGCAATCAGCCCCAGCATTTT,CASSSFPRGRSNQPQHF
TRBV9,TRBJ2-1,NA,NA,TGTGCCAGCAGCGCCTACGGTTACAATGAGCAGTTCTTC,CASSAYGYNEQFF
TRBV4-2,TRBJ2-2,TRBD1,few,TGTGCCAGCAGCCCTGGGACAGGGGACAGCACCGGGGAGCTGTTTTTT,CASSPGTGDSTGELFF
TRBV6-2/TRBV6-3,TRBJ2-1,NA,NA,TGTGCCAGCAGCCCACACCCGAGGACTCAGCAGTTCTTC,CASSPHPRTQQFF
TRBV13,TRBJ2-4,NA,NA,TGTGCCAGCAGCTTAGCAGCAGAAATAGCCAAAAACATTCAGTACTTC,CASSLAAEIAKNIQYF
TRBV4-2,TRBJ2-7,NA,NA,TGTGCCAGCAGCCAAGATAGGGGCAACGAGCAGTACTTC,CASSQDRGNEQYF
TRBV14,TRBJ2-5,TRBD1,few,TGTGCCAGCAGCCGCGTGACAGGGTGGCGAGAGACCCAGTACTTC,CASSRVTGWRETQYF
TRBV11-3,TRBJ2-3,NA,NA,TGTGCCAGCGGCGGGCGGGGTGGCACAGATACGCAGTATTTT,CASGGRGGTDTQYF
TRBV6-5,TRBJ2-7,TRBD2,NA,TGTGCCAGCAGTTACTCTACTAGCGGGGGGGGCGAGCAGTACTTC,CASSYSTSGGGEQYF
TRBV5-1,TRBJ2-2,TRBD1,NA,TGCGCCAGCAGCGGAAAGGGGGCCGCGAACACCGGGGAGCTGTTTTTT,CASSGKGAANTGELFF
TRBV12-3/TRBV12-4,TRBJ1-1,NA,NA,TGTGCCAGCAGTTTAGCAATAAACACTGAAGCTTTCTTT,CASSLAINTEAFF
TRBV28,TRBJ2-2,TRBD1,NA,TGTGCCAGCAGTTTCGGGACAGGGGCTCTGGGGGAGCTGTTTTTT,CASSFGTGALGELFF
TRBV6-1,TRBJ2-7,NA,NA,TGTGCCAGCAGTGAACCCGAAGGGGGCTACGAGCAGTACTTC,CASSEPEGGYEQYF
TRBV6-1,TRBJ2-2,TRBD2,once,TGTGCCAGCAGTGGACTAGCGGGAGTGTTTAACACCGGGGAGCTGTTTTTT,CASSGLAGVFNTGELFF
TRBV11-3,TRBJ2-1,NA,NA,TGTGCCAGCAGCTTAGCCCACGATGAGCAGTTCTTC,CASSLAHDEQFF
TRBV5-1,TRBJ2-7,NA,NA,TGCGCCAGCAGCTTGGAGTTCTACGAGCAGTACTTC,CASSLEFYEQYF
TRBV30,TRBJ1-1,NA,NA,TGTGCCTGGAGCTCCAGGGAAAGTGAAGCTTTCTTT,CAWSSRESEAFF
TRBV30,TRBJ2-3,NA,NA,TGTGCCGTCGGAAGGATGACAGATACGCAGTATTTT,CAVGRMTDTQYF
TRBV6-5,TRBJ1-4,NA,NA,TGTGCCACCCTTCAGTCCCGGAGTTCAAATGAAAAACTGTTTTTT,CATLQSRSSNEKLFF
TRBV4-2,TRBJ2-3,NA,NA,TGTGCCAGCAGCTCCGAGAGCCCTAATACAGATACGCAGTATTTT,CASSSESPNTDTQYF
TRBV6-5,TRBJ1-2,TRBD1,few,TGTGCCAGCAGGGACGGGACAGGGGACTATGGCTACACCTTC,CASRDGTGDYGYTF
TRBV5-1,TRBJ2-4,NA,NA,TGCGCCAGCAGCCCACAGCCTCTAGCCAAAAACATTCAGTACTTC,CASSPQPLAKNIQYF
TRBV29-1,TRBJ2-7,TRBD1,NA,TGCAGCGCGTGGAACAGGGGCAGAGGGAACGAGCAGTACTTC,CSAWNRGRGNEQYF
TRBV9,TRBJ2-3,NA,NA,TGTGCCAGCAGGGGGACGGGAGATACGCAGTATTTT,CASRGTGDTQYF
TRBV4-1,TRBJ1-4,NA,medium-sized,TGCGCCAGCAGCCAAGGGGTAGGGGCGGAAGAAAAACTGTTTTTT,CASSQGVGAEEKLFF
TRBV29-1,TRBJ2-3,NA,few,TGCAGCGTTCTCAACCGTCTAGGTACGCAGTATTTT,CSVLNRLGTQYF
TRBV5-4,TRBJ1-1,NA,NA,TGTGCCAGCAGCTTCTCCCAGAACACTGAAGCTTTCTTT,CASSFSQNTEAFF
TRBV24-1,TRBJ2-2,TRBD2,few,TGTGCCACCAGTGACTTCCCCGCTAGCGGGGGGATGAGCACCGGGGAGCTGTTTTTT,CATSDFPASGGMSTGELFF
TRBV11-3,TRBJ1-1,TRBD1,NA,TGTGCCAGCAGCTTAGGGGACAGCCTGAACACTGAAGCTTTCTTT,CASSLGDSLNTEAFF
TRBV2,TRBJ2-7,NA,once,TGTGCCAGCAGTGTGTCTAGGTCCGGCGAGCAGTACTTC,CASSVSRSGEQYF
TRBV6-5,TRBJ1-1,NA,NA,TGTGCCAGCAGTTACAAGAACACTGAAGCTTTCTTT,CASSYKNTEAFF
TRBV5-8,TRBJ2-3,NA,NA,TGTGCCAGCAGCTTCCTCACGGATACGCAGTATTTT,CASSFLTDTQYF
TRBV2,TRBJ2-7,NA,NA,TGTGCCAGCAGTTGGGCTAGCGCCTCCTACGAGCAGTACTTC,CASSWASASYEQYF
TRBV28,TRBJ2-1,TRBD2,NA,TGTGCCAGCAGTGTCCTAGCGGCGTCCTACAATGAGCAGTTCTTC,CASSVLAASYNEQFF
TRBV7-9,TRBJ2-3,TRBD2,NA,TGTGCCAGCAGCCAGGGACTAGCGGGGAGCACAGATACGCAGTATTTT,CASSQGLAGSTDTQYF
TRBV23-1,TRBJ2-7,NA,medium-sized,TGCGCCAGCAGGTCACCCCAGGGGCTCGGGGAGCAGTACTTC,CASRSPQGLGEQYF
TRBV30,TRBJ1-1,NA,NA,TGTGCCTGGACGGTTAACCCTAACACTGAAGCTTTCTTT,CAWTVNPNTEAFF
TRBV19,TRBJ2-3,NA,NA,TGTGCCAGTAGTATGGGACTGACTAGCACAGATACGCAGTATTTT,CASSMGLTSTDTQYF